This record concerns one T cell receptor (beta chain) sequence. Researchers amplified the TCR beta CDR3 regions from RNA transcripts. When the TCR CDR3 underwent first-round RT-PCR, the HTBI primer set was used. TCRdb analysed the multiplex PCR reads with MiXCR anew, one entry per CDR3 protein. The sample consists of about 540,000 distinct CDR3 sequences, about half of them appearing once. The CDR3 consists of 15 residues. CDR1 SGHNT and CDR2 YYREEE come from the germline V gene (reference sequence). V lost 3 bases to trimming and J lost 6 bases; unmatched junction nucleotides: 9. This entry comes from a study of T cells in Graves' hyperthyroidism and ophthalmopathy. Diagnosis of hyperthyroidism was new in patients aged 18 to 65, and its duration was under 2 months.

The specimen sequenced was peripheral blood or thyroid tissue (not recorded which). The rearrangement joins TRBV5-4 to TRBJ1-2, with TRBD1 matching 9 bases. The sequence derives from a woman aged 18-30 years with Graves' hyperthyroidism. The CDR3 sequence: CASSWGTGYSHGYTF. The CDR3 DNA reads as TGTGCCAGCAGCTGGGGGACAGGGTATTCGCATGGCTACACCTTC.